Following are 23 T cell receptor beta chains from one sample sequenced in a study of early T cells in non-severe SARS-CoV-2 infection. TCRdb used MiXCR to reprocess the 5' RACE reads, holding one entry per CDR3 protein. The sample includes about 110,000 distinct CDR3 sequences, around 10% of them seen just once. Sample: whole blood. These receptors were taken from an adult who was a healthcare worker with PCR-confirmed SARS-CoV-2 infection or an uninfected control (not recorded which).

As regards this clonotype: The junction departs from the called germline gene at one end, perhaps through a read error. V usage is TRBV12-3 or TRBV12-4 and J usage is TRBJ1-5; D may be TRBD1 (6 bases). This CDR3 spans 16 amino acids. The CDR3 loop reads CASTLQGIRSNQPQHF. DNA for the CDR3: TGTGCCAGCACTTTACAGGGAATTCGAAGCAATCAGCCCCAGCATTTT.

The V and J genes are TRBV20-1 and TRBJ1-3; D remains unclear. This CDR3 spans 13 amino acids. V lost 5 bases, J lost 5 bases, and 13 bases lay in between. The germline V gene encodes CDR1 DFQATT and CDR2 SNEGSKA (reference sequence). The CDR3 reads CSAWAAGRNTIYF. For the CDR3, the DNA is TGCAGTGCTTGGGCTGCGGGGAGAAACACCATATATTTT.

This clonotype was counted ten times or more. The chain couples TRBV18 to TRBJ2-1, with D unclear. This CDR3 comprises 13 residues. Germline V gene data show CDR1 as KGHSH and CDR2 as LQKENI. Deletions cut 3 bases from V and 4 bases from J, with 7 bases between. CDR3 nucleotide sequence: TGTGCCAGCTCACCGATGAATTACAATGAGCAGTTCTTC. Residues: CASSPMNYNEQFF.

This clonotype was seen only a few times. The chain combines TRBV6-1 with TRBJ1-2; no clear D gene. The V end lost 4 bases, the J end lost 3 bases, and 15 bases lay between the germline ends. Germline V gene sequence: CDR1 MNHNS, CDR2 SASEGT. This CDR3 is built from 15 residues. The CDR3 loop is CASSGPPKGHYGYTF. The CDR3 region has the DNA TGTGCCAGCAGTGGACCCCCGAAAGGCCACTATGGCTACACCTTC.

This chain links TRBV3-1 with TRBJ2-1; 7 nucleotides line up with TRBD2. The CDR3 extends over 16 amino acids. The trim removed 4 bases at V and 7 bases at J, leaving 13 bases unmatched. Per germline, CDR1 LGHDT and CDR2 YNNKEL (reference sequence). The CDR3 here is CASSLVAGLGSNEQFF. As DNA, the CDR3 is TGTGCCAGCAGCCTGGTTGCAGGACTAGGTTCTAATGAGCAGTTCTTC.

This clonotype showed up just a few times. V usage is TRBV29-1 and J usage is TRBJ1-2, with 10 bases identical to TRBD1. Per the germline V gene, CDR1 is SQVTM and CDR2 is ANQGSEA. The CDR3 loop spans 12 amino acids. V trimming: 7 bases; J trimming: 2 bases; junction bases outside the gene matches: 1. The CDR3 DNA follows: TGCAGCGCGGGACAGGGGAACTATGGCTACACCTTC. It encodes CSAGQGNYGYTF.

This sequence joins TRBV6-5 and TRBJ2-5, with a possible D match to TRBD1 (6 bases). Looked up from germline, CDR1 is MNHEY and CDR2 is SVGAGI. There are 12 residues in the CDR3. The germline V and J ends were trimmed by 6 bases and 4 bases, with 9 bases remaining between them. CDR3 coding DNA: TGTGCCAGCAGCTTGGACAGAGAGACCCAGTACTTC. The encoded protein is CASSLDRETQYF.

V is TRBV20-1 and J is TRBJ2-2; D could derive from TRBD1 or TRBD2 (5 bases each). Trimming stripped 0 bases from V and 0 bases from J, with 14 bases between. CDR3 size: 17 residues. The germline V gene has CDR1 DFQATT and CDR2 SNEGSKA (reference sequence). The CDR3 DNA reads TGCAGTGCTAGAGATGCCACCGGGACGACGAACACCGGGGAGCTGTTTTTT. Protein product: CSARDATGTTNTGELFF.

In DNA form, the CDR3 reads TGTGCCACTTCGATTCGGGAGACTAGCGTGATTGGAGCCAAAAACATTCAGTACTTC. Its translation: CATSIRETSVIGAKNIQYF. The chain uses TRBV19 and TRBJ2-4, with 8 bases matching TRBD2. The CDR3 runs 19 residues. The germline V gene encodes CDR1 LNHDA and CDR2 SQIVND (reference sequence). The trim removed 10 bases at V and 0 bases at J, leaving 20 bases unmatched.

Comments on this clonotype: A junction end diverges from the germline sequence, so it may reflect a read error. The V call is TRBV7-9, the J call TRBJ2-5; D not certain. The germline V gene encodes CDR1 SEHNR and CDR2 FQNEAQ (reference sequence). CDR3 length: 15 amino acids. The CDR3 sequence is CASSLGRPYQETRYF. CDR3 nucleotide sequence: TGTGCCAGCAGCTTAGGCCGCCCGTACCAAGAGACCCGGTACTTC.

The chain combines TRBV2 with TRBJ2-7; D gene unclear. With 7 bases removed from V and 1 base from J, the gap between germline ends came to 8 bases. The CDR3 sequence is 12 residues long. Germline V gives CDR1 SNHLY, CDR2 FYNNEI. Written as DNA, the CDR3 is TGTGCCAGCAAGTTGCGTTCCTACGAGCAGTACTTC. Residues: CASKLRSYEQYF.

This clonotype was detected only a few times. V gene TRBV5-1 combines with J gene TRBJ2-2, with D possibly TRBD2 on 5 matching bases. Per germline, CDR1 SGHRS and CDR2 YFSETQ. The CDR3 runs 13 residues. V lost 4 bases and J 6 bases, leaving 10 bases between the germline ends. CDR3 DNA: TGCGCCAGCAGCCCCGGACTTGCCGGGGAGCTGTTTTTT. Encoded protein: CASSPGLAGELFF. Full variable domain (missing parts from reference TRBV5-1 and TRBJ2-2): KAGVTQTPRYLIKTRGQQVTLSCSPISGHRSVSWYQQTPGQGLQFLFEYFSETQRNKGNFPGRFSGRQFSNSRSEMNVSTLELGDSALYLCASSPGLAGELFFGEGSRLTVL.

The genes are TRBV20-1 and TRBJ2-7; perhaps TRBD1 as D (6 bases). CDR3 length equals 14 residues. Deletions cut 3 bases from V and 6 bases from J, with 18 bases between. Germline CDR1 is DFQATT and CDR2 is SNEGSKA (reference sequence). The CDR3 bases are TGCAGTGCTAGTGTCCGGGGACACTCGCTCGAGCAGTACTTC. It encodes CSASVRGHSLEQYF.

This clonotype showed up many times. The chain joins TRBV20-1 to TRBJ1-2, with 10 bases lining up with TRBD1. The ends lost 6 bases at V and 6 bases at J; junction bases unmatched: 1. The germline V gene has CDR1 DFQATT and CDR2 SNEGSKA (reference sequence). The CDR3 consists of 11 residues. CDR3 nucleotide sequence: TGCAGTGCAGGACAGGGGGATGGCTACACCTTC. Amino acid sequence: CSAGQGDGYTF.

This clonotype was detected many times. The J gene is TRBJ2-7, the V gene TRBV3-1; TRBD2 is a possible D gene (6 bases). The germline V gene has CDR1 LGHDT and CDR2 YNNKEL (reference sequence). CDR3 size: 13 residues. V shed 3 bases and J shed 2 bases, with 8 bases lying between them. The CDR3 nucleotides are TGTGCCAGCAGCCAGGGCGGGACCTACGAGCAGTACTTC. Translating it yields CASSQGGTYEQYF.

The table lists this clonotype with a few counts. This chain joins TRBV6-6 and TRBJ2-7, with D unresolved. V lost 5 bases and J lost 2, with 7 bases in between. The germline CDR1 and CDR2 sequences are MNHNY and SVGAGI (reference sequence). The CDR3 covers 12 residues. DNA for the CDR3: TGTGCCAGCAGTCACCCTGCCTACGAGCAGTACTTC. It codes for CASSHPAYEQYF.

This clonotype was seen a handful of times. The chain joins TRBV3-1 to TRBJ1-4, with 9 nucleotides matching TRBD1. This CDR3 comprises 14 residues. Germline V gene sequence: CDR1 LGHDT, CDR2 YNNKEL (reference sequence). J lost 7 bases, V lost 4 bases, and 4 bases had no gene match. The CDR3 DNA reads as TGTGCCAGCAGCCTACAGGGGGCCCGTGAAAAACTGTTTTTT. It translates to CASSLQGAREKLFF.

In this sample, this clonotype turned up a few times. The chain uses TRBV28 and TRBJ2-7; maybe TRBD2 (5 bases). The CDR3 spans 12 residues. Trimming pared 2 bases from V and 7 bases from J, leaving 9 bases between. The germline V gene has CDR1 MDHEN and CDR2 SYDVKM. The CDR3 DNA reads as TGTGCCAGCAGTTTACGTCGGGATGAGCAGTACTTC. Protein product: CASSLRRDEQYF.

The rearrangement links TRBV27 to TRBJ2-7, with no clear D. The CDR3 covers 13 residues. Trimming stripped 5 bases from V and 0 bases from J, with 8 bases between. Germline V CDR1 and CDR2: MNHEY, SMNVEV (reference sequence). For the CDR3, the DNA is TGTGCCAGCAGTCCCTCTATCTCCTACGAGCAGTACTTC. Amino acids: CASSPSISYEQYF.

This clonotype was observed at least ten times. This chain joins TRBV29-1 and TRBJ2-4; D not certain. The V end was cut by 0 bases, the J end by 2 bases, with 5 bases between. The length of the CDR3 is 13 residues. Per the germline V gene, CDR1 is SQVTM and CDR2 is ANQGSEA. CDR3 bases: TGCAGCGTTGAAGAGGGGACCAAAAACATTCAGTACTTC. Translation gives CSVEEGTKNIQYF.

The table lists this clonotype with many counts. The chain is built from TRBV10-3 and TRBJ2-7; D possibly corresponds to TRBD1 (6 bases). The V and J ends lost 6 bases and 2 bases respectively, with 14 bases between them. CDR3 length equals 14 residues. Germline lookup yields CDR1 ENHRY and CDR2 SYGVKD. The CDR3 here is CAISERDITYEQYF. The CDR3 DNA reads as TGTGCCATCAGCGAGAGGGACATAACCTACGAGCAGTACTTC.

This clonotype was seen more than once but under ten times. The chain carries TRBV20-1 and TRBJ1-4; unclear D gene. V was clipped by 6 bases and J by 5 bases, with 16 bases between them. CDR1 DFQATT and CDR2 SNEGSKA come from the germline V gene (reference sequence). The CDR3 loop spans 14 amino acids. This chain's CDR3 is CSASPYRTNEKLFF. Here the CDR3 DNA reads TGCAGTGCGAGCCCCTACCGTACGAATGAAAAACTGTTTTTT.

This rearrangement joins TRBV5-1 to TRBJ1-5; D is unresolved. Germline lookup yields CDR1 SGHRS and CDR2 YFSETQ. V was clipped by 3 bases and J by 3 bases, with 13 bases between them. CDR3 length equals 15 residues. CDR3 amino acids: CASSWAGEDNQPQHF. The DNA of the CDR3 is TGCGCCAGCAGCTGGGCGGGTGAGGACAATCAGCCCCAGCATTTT.